This TCR beta chain was sequenced for a study of blood T cell repertoires in COVID-19. In the study overall: Acute and convalescent COVID-19 samples came from the United States, Italy and Spain.

Recruits, aged roughly 18 to 95 years, lived in 24 US areas. Symptom resolution, clearance, or two negative PCRs marked the recovered donors of Cohort 3. Germline assignment: CDR1 MNHEY and CDR2 SVGAGI. The CDR3 covers 14 residues. With V trimmed by 6 bases and J by 0 bases, 3 bases remained unmatched. Original data processing: Reference gene primer amplification yielded estimated nucleated cell counts. The protocol was immunoSEQ multiplex PCR, while the TCRdb copy is restricted to in-frame clones and leaves out a portion. V, J and clone size are taken as reported in that table, and D and trimming were inferred from the DNA itself. The sample contains about 380,000 clones, more than 70% of which appear only once.

The source is a woman between 18 and 29 years old who had recovered from COVID-19. This sequence joins TRBV6-5 and TRBJ1-1, with 8 bases lining up with TRBD1. The specimen was PBMCs or T cells enriched from blood (not recorded which). The CDR3 region has the DNA TGTGCCAGCAGGACAGGGGTCTTGAACACTGAAGCTTTCTTT. Translation: CASRTGVLNTEAFF.